One and the same sample provided the 23 T cell receptor beta chains below, sequenced in a study of cytomegalovirus exposure and HLA in healthy donors listed by TCRdb under 2017. Library generation was performed with the immunoSEQ multiplex PCR assay. For the multiplex PCR, a mixture combining 60 forward primers for TCR Vbeta segments and 13 reverse primers for TCR Jbeta segments was used. As stored in TCRdb, this immuneACCESS dataset retains in-frame rearrangements with V and J assigned. A fraction of the clones does not appear; measured against another copy, unresolved V genes explain less than half of the discrepancy, and the remainder lacks a known reason. The sample records over 150,000 clones, less than 80% of which are singletons. Clones ranked in the top ten supply around 1.9% of the sample. The material sequenced was PBMCs. These receptors were obtained from a man between 35 and 55 years old in good health and CMV-seronegative.

This clone was detected a few times. This chain connects TRBV4-1 to TRBJ2-7; 8 nucleotides align to TRBD2. The J segment lost 4 bases and the V segment lost 4 bases, leaving 12 bases of the junction unmatched. The CDR3 runs to 16 residues. The germline V gene encodes CDR1 MGHRA and CDR2 YSYEKL. CDR3 DNA: TGCGCCAGCAGCCTCACTCCGGGACTAGGAACGTACGAGCAGTACTTC. Protein product: CASSLTPGLGTYEQYF.

The genes are TRBV5-1 and TRBJ2-2; 10 bases are shared with TRBD2. Losses at the gene ends were 1 base for V and 2 bases for J; bases not matched to a gene: 2. In germline, CDR1 is SGHRS, CDR2 YFSETQ. The CDR3 is made up of 16 amino acids. CDR3 residues: CASSLTSGTNTGELFF. The CDR3 bases are TGCGCCAGCAGCTTGACTAGCGGGACCAACACCGGGGAGCTGTTTTTT.

V usage is TRBV29-1 and J usage is TRBJ1-1; 9 nucleotides match TRBD1. This CDR3 is 12 amino acids long. V shed 3 bases and J 11 bases; nucleotides not matched to a gene: 7. Germline CDR1 SQVTM, CDR2 ANQGSEA. The CDR3, as DNA: TGCAGCGTTGAGTGGGGACAGGGAGGCGCTTTCTTT. The encoded protein is CSVEWGQGGAFF.

The CDR3 here is CAWSRGQPQHF. The DNA for the CDR3 is TGTGCCTGGAGTAGGGGTCAGCCCCAGCATTTT. The chain links TRBV30 to TRBJ1-5, with TRBD1 as a possible D gene (5 bases). The germline V gene encodes CDR1 GTSNPN and CDR2 SVGIG (reference sequence). The V end lost 2 bases, the J end lost 6 bases, and 5 bases lay between the germline ends. This CDR3 spans 11 amino acids.

The chain employs TRBV27 and TRBJ1-5; the D is unclear. Germline V gives CDR1 MNHEY, CDR2 SMNVEV (reference sequence). Trimming removed 11 bases at V and 2 bases at J, with 13 bases between. This CDR3 has 13 amino acids. The CDR3 region has the DNA TGTGCCCTAAACGGGGTTGGCAATCAGCCCCAGCATTTT. Amino acid sequence: CALNGVGNQPQHF.

The CDR3 DNA reads TGTGCCAGCAGCCCCGTCCCCTCTCGGGAGCAGTACTTC. Translating gives CASSPVPSREQYF. The chain is built from TRBV7-2 and TRBJ2-7; D not resolved. The V gene lost 5 bases and the J gene lost 7 bases, with 15 bases spanning the gap. This CDR3 spans 13 amino acids. Germline V gene data show CDR1 as SGHTA and CDR2 as FQGNSA.

The chain links TRBV28 to TRBJ2-7; maybe TRBD2 (5 bases). The V and J ends lost 10 bases and 0 bases respectively, with 10 bases between them. Germline assignment: CDR1 MDHEN and CDR2 SYDVKM. This CDR3 spans 12 amino acids. The CDR3 spells CATLGDSYEQYF. CDR3 nucleotide sequence: TGTGCCACCCTCGGGGACTCCTACGAGCAGTACTTC.

The rearrangement joins TRBV27 to TRBJ2-1; TRBD2 aligns across 7 bases. With V trimmed by 3 bases and J by 15 bases, 14 bases remained unmatched. This CDR3 has 14 residues. Germline CDR1 is MNHEY and CDR2 is SMNVEV (reference sequence). Written as DNA, the CDR3 is TGTGCCAGCAGTTTCTCGACCTCGACTAGCATGACGTTCTTC. Translation: CASSFSTSTSMTFF.

The genes are TRBV29-1 and TRBJ1-1; D is possibly TRBD1 (6 bases). Germline CDR1 is SQVTM and CDR2 is ANQGSEA. Trimming took 0 bases from V and 12 from J, leaving 14 bases between them. CDR3 length: 12 residues. Here the CDR3 DNA reads TGCAGCGTTGAAGAGGCGGGGGGCGGAACTTTCTTT. Its protein product is CSVEEAGGGTFF.

Comment on this clone: Mismatch with germline at one junction end may stem from a read error. The V and J genes are TRBV7-9 and TRBJ2-1, with TRBD2 identical over 10 bases. The CDR3 sequence is 15 residues long. The germline V gene encodes CDR1 SEHNR and CDR2 FQNEAQ (reference sequence). Written as DNA, the CDR3 is TGTTCCAGCAGTTCGAGCGGGAGGGCCTTCAATGAGCAGTTCTTC. This codes for CSSSSSGRAFNEQFF.

The V and J genes are TRBV29-1 and TRBJ2-7; maybe TRBD2 (6 bases). This CDR3 spans 15 amino acids. Germline CDR1 and CDR2: SQVTM and ANQGSEA. V was pared by 4 bases and J by 2 bases, with 18 bases between. CDR3 nucleotides: TGCAGCGTTGCGGGTGGAGGGACGGTCACCTACGAGCAGTACTTC. As protein: CSVAGGGTVTYEQYF.

This clone was seen once. The V and J genes are TRBV5-5 and TRBJ2-3; tentatively, D is TRBD2 (6 bases). Germline-derived CDR1 and CDR2 are SGHKS and YYEKEE (reference sequence). This CDR3 has 14 amino acids. Trimming left V 0 bases short and J 6 bases short, with 11 bases between. The CDR3 DNA is TGTGCCAGCAGCTTGGAACTAGCCGCGGATACGCAGTATTTT. This gives the protein CASSLELAADTQYF.

V usage is TRBV29-1 and J usage is TRBJ2-2, with D perhaps TRBD2 (6 bases). V dropped 0 bases and J dropped 2 bases, with 13 bases sitting between them. The CDR3 loop spans 16 amino acids. The germline V gene encodes CDR1 SQVTM and CDR2 ANQGSEA. DNA for the CDR3: TGCAGCGTTGAAGATCGGAGGGGTCGAAACACCGGGGAGCTGTTTTTT. Its translation is CSVEDRRGRNTGELFF.

In the case of this clone: The junction departs from germline at one end; a sequencing error may be responsible. The DNA of the CDR3 is TGTTCCAGCAGCCAGTCCTACAATGAGCAGTTCTTC. It translates to CSSSQSYNEQFF. V usage is TRBV7-9 and J usage is TRBJ2-1; D remains ambiguous. The CDR3 length is 12 residues. CDR1 SEHNR and CDR2 FQNEAQ come from the germline V gene (reference sequence).

The rearrangement uses TRBV28 and TRBJ2-2; a possible D gene is TRBD1 (5 bases). The ends were cut back, 2 bases at V and 1 base at J, with 14 bases in the middle. CDR1 is MDHEN and CDR2 is SYDVKM in the germline V gene. This CDR3 has 17 amino acids. The DNA of the CDR3 is TGTGCCAGCAGTTTAAGGGGCAGGCAGGGGAACACCGGGGAGCTGTTTTTT. Its protein is CASSLRGRQGNTGELFF.

The rearrangement uses TRBV2 and TRBJ1-1, with 11 bases fitting TRBD1. CDR3 length: 14 residues. Germline CDR1 is SNHLY and CDR2 is FYNNEI. Trimming removed 6 bases from V and 5 bases from J; junction bases left unmatched: 5. The CDR3 nucleotides read TGTGCCAGCAGGGCGGGACAGGGGGGTACTGAAGCTTTCTTT. Residues: CASRAGQGGTEAFF.

The DNA for the CDR3 is TGTGCCTGGCAGGGAGGGACTACTACCACCGGGGAGCTGTTTTTT. Encoded protein: CAWQGGTTTTGELFF. The chain combines TRBV30 with TRBJ2-2, with TRBD2 matching over 7 bases. The CDR3 has 15 amino acids. Losses at the gene ends were 5 bases for V and 4 bases for J; bases not matched to a gene: 10. Germline V gene data show CDR1 as GTSNPN and CDR2 as SVGIG (reference sequence).

V gene TRBV28 combines with J gene TRBJ1-4, with D perhaps TRBD1 (5 bases). The V gene lost 3 bases and the J gene lost 8 bases, with 16 bases spanning the gap. This CDR3 region has 15 residues. Germline values: CDR1 MDHEN, CDR2 SYDVKM. Here the CDR3 reads CASSFSTGGGEKLFF. The CDR3 nucleotides read TGTGCCAGCAGTTTTTCGACGGGGGGAGGAGAAAAACTGTTTTTT.

This chain links TRBV7-2 with TRBJ2-5, with 7 positions matching TRBD2. Germline V gives CDR1 SGHTA, CDR2 FQGNSA. V lost 0 bases, J lost 3 bases, and 1 base stayed unmatched. CDR3 length equals 14 residues. This chain's CDR3 is CASSLAGGKETQYF. The CDR3 DNA is TGTGCCAGCAGCTTAGCGGGAGGGAAAGAGACCCAGTACTTC.

This clone has just one count. The chain carries TRBV19 and TRBJ1-1; D possibly corresponds to TRBD1 (5 bases). V was trimmed by 9 bases and J by 1 base, leaving 15 bases between them. CDR3 size: 14 residues. The germline V gene has CDR1 LNHDA and CDR2 SQIVND (reference sequence). The CDR3 nucleotides read TGTGCCAGCAACTACGGGGGGACGAACACTGAAGCTTTCTTT. Protein product: CASNYGGTNTEAFF.

The V call is TRBV5-1, the J call TRBJ2-3, with TRBD2 matching 7 bases. The V gene end was trimmed by 1 base and the J gene end by 0 bases; junction bases not matched to a gene: 11. The CDR3 consists of 18 residues. Germline V gene sequence: CDR1 SGHRS, CDR2 YFSETQ. The chain's CDR3 is CASSLRALGGTSTDTQYF. The CDR3 DNA sequence: TGCGCCAGCAGCTTGAGGGCCCTCGGGGGGACTAGCACAGATACGCAGTATTTT.

In its sample, this clone was seen a few times. The J gene is TRBJ2-3, the V gene TRBV5-1; 9 bases fit TRBD2. Germline values: CDR1 SGHRS, CDR2 YFSETQ. The trim removed 0 bases at V and 5 bases at J, leaving 7 bases unmatched. The CDR3 loop spans 16 amino acids. The CDR3 reads CASSLAGTSPGDTQYF. Here the CDR3 DNA reads TGCGCCAGCAGCTTGGCCGGGACTAGCCCTGGAGATACGCAGTATTTT.

V is TRBV28 and J is TRBJ1-1; no clear D gene. The CDR3 loop spans 16 amino acids. V shed 2 bases and J shed 3 bases, with 16 bases lying between them. Germline V gene sequence: CDR1 MDHEN, CDR2 SYDVKM. For the CDR3, the DNA is TGTGCCAGCAGTTTAGGCGGGAGTGCCTTCCACACTGAAGCTTTCTTT. The encoded protein is CASSLGGSAFHTEAFF.